Listed here are 30 T cell receptor beta chains from one sample, sequenced in a study of vaccination effects on CD4 cells after COVID-19. These receptors have no identified antigens. Sequencing used immunoSEQ multiplex PCR; TCRdb keeps in-frame clones, though not all of them. Here the sample spans tens of thousands of clones, approximately 70% being singletons. Antigen-specific CD4+ T cells were first expanded with viral peptide pools by the ViraFEST assay and only then sequenced. Scientists isolated CD4+ T cells after a roughly ten-day culture period ended. This material consisted of CD4+ T cells from PBMCs cultured with HCoV-229E spike peptides, taken before COVID-19 vaccination. The receptors were sampled from a human donor who received a COVID-19 vaccine.

V is TRBV3-1 (or the pseudogene TRBV3-2) and J is TRBJ1-5; 10 positions agree with TRBD1. CDR3 length: 14 residues. Germline trimming cut 4 bases from V and 6 bases from J; bases unmatched to any gene: 3. Germline lookup yields CDR1 LGHDT and CDR2 YNNKEL (reference sequence). Here the CDR3 reads CASSLGTGAQPQHF. The CDR3 DNA follows: TGTGCCAGCAGCCTCGGGACAGGGGCTCAGCCCCAGCATTTT.

Concerning this clone itself: Other DNA sequences in this sample translate to the same CDR3. The chain carries TRBV19 and TRBJ2-7; D gene unclear. The CDR3 is 12 amino acids. The germline V gene has CDR1 LNHDA and CDR2 SQIVND (reference sequence). The ends were cut back, 5 bases at V and 0 bases at J, with 5 bases in the middle. The CDR3 sequence is CASSESSYEQYF. CDR3 bases: TGTGCCAGTAGTGAGAGCTCCTACGAGCAGTACTTC.

This rearrangement joins TRBV2 to TRBJ2-3, with D uncertain. In germline, CDR1 is SNHLY, CDR2 FYNNEI. With 3 bases removed from V and 1 base from J, the gap between germline ends came to 8 bases. This CDR3 has 14 amino acids. The CDR3 bases are TGTGCCAGCAGTGATCCCCCCCGCACAGATACGCAGTATTTT. It encodes CASSDPPRTDTQYF. The full variable domain, its missing parts supplied by reference TRBV2 and TRBJ2-3, is EPEVTQTPSHQVTQMGQEVILRCVPISNHLYFYWYRQILGQKVEFLVSFYNNEISEKSEIFDDQFSVERPDGSNFTLKIRSTKLEDSAMYFCASSDPPRTDTQYFGPGTRLTVL.

The chain employs TRBV3-1 (or the pseudogene TRBV3-2) and TRBJ1-1; TRBD1 matches 11 bases. Germline loops: CDR1 LGHDT, CDR2 YNNKEL (reference sequence). V was pared by 2 bases and J by 11 bases, with 4 bases of the junction left unmatched. The CDR3 covers 13 residues. CDR3 nucleotide sequence: TGTGCCAGCAGCCAAAGCCGGGACAGGGGGGCTTTCTTT. This encodes CASSQSRDRGAFF.

The gene calls are TRBV7-2 and TRBJ2-7, with D possibly matching TRBD1 (6 bases). V lost 1 base, J lost 4 bases, and 14 bases lay in between. CDR3 length: 15 residues. Germline assignment: CDR1 SGHTA and CDR2 FQGNSA. The CDR3 coding sequence is TGTGCCAGCAGCTTAGATGTTCAGGGGACATACGAGCAGTACTTC. This sequence encodes CASSLDVQGTYEQYF.

This clone was seen a few times. The V gene is TRBV19, the J gene TRBJ2-1; 7 bases map to TRBD2. Germline trimming cut 7 bases from V and 0 bases from J; bases unmatched to any gene: 6. Germline V gives CDR1 LNHDA, CDR2 SQIVND (reference sequence). This CDR3 is built from 15 residues. The CDR3 bases are TGTGCCAGTAACTCACTAGCGAACTCCTACAATGAGCAGTTCTTC. Its protein product is CASNSLANSYNEQFF.

This chain links TRBV19 with TRBJ2-1, with 8 bases that match TRBD2. The CDR3 has 15 residues. After removal of 5 bases from V and 6 bases from J, the junction contained 9 bases not matched to a gene. Germline CDR1 reads LNHDA; CDR2 reads SQIVND (reference sequence). The CDR3 bases are TGTGCCAGTAGTTTCGGGGGGGGACTCGGCAATGAGCAGTTCTTC. It translates to CASSFGGGLGNEQFF.

The gene calls are TRBV5-1 and TRBJ1-1; D is unresolved. The CDR3 extends over 14 amino acids. CDR1 and CDR2 from the germline V gene are SGHRS and YFSETQ. V was clipped by 0 bases and J by 3 bases, with 9 bases between them. The CDR3 DNA is TGCGCCAGCAGCTTGGCCCGGGGTGACACTGAAGCTTTCTTT. It translates to CASSLARGDTEAFF.

The chain employs TRBV5-1 and TRBJ2-4; 9 nucleotides align to TRBD1. The germline V gene encodes CDR1 SGHRS and CDR2 YFSETQ. V dropped 10 bases and J dropped 6; count of bases not matched to a gene: 2. The CDR3 contains 11 residues. CDR3 residues: CARDRVNIQYF. The DNA for the CDR3 is TGCGCCCGGGACAGGGTAAACATTCAGTACTTC.

This chain joins TRBV9 and TRBJ1-2; the D is unclear. Between the trimmed V and J ends, which lost 0 bases and 1 base, there was a span of 13 bases. Germline V CDR1 and CDR2: SGDLS, YYNGEE. CDR3 length: 16 residues. In DNA, the CDR3 is TGTGCCAGCAGCGTAGTTCCGAGGGCGAGTAACTATGGCTACACCTTC. Its protein is CASSVVPRASNYGYTF.

The rearrangement uses TRBV4-2 and TRBJ2-3; D is ambiguous. The CDR3 has 15 residues. Per germline, CDR1 LGHNA and CDR2 YNFKEQ. V lost 1 base, J lost 3 bases, and 11 bases lay in between. CDR3 in amino acids: CASSQVGSRTDTQYF. The CDR3 DNA reads TGTGCCAGCAGCCAAGTGGGCAGTCGGACAGATACGCAGTATTTT.

The rearrangement uses TRBV6-6 and TRBJ2-7, with 7 nucleotides matching TRBD1. The junction had 6 bases not matched to a gene; V was cut back by 1 base and J by 3 bases. The CDR3 covers 15 residues. Germline values: CDR1 MNHNY, CDR2 SVGAGI (reference sequence). The CDR3 loop is CASSYLTGQNYEQYF. For the CDR3, the DNA is TGTGCCAGCAGTTACTTAACGGGACAGAACTACGAGCAGTACTTC.

The chain employs TRBV30 and TRBJ2-1; D is unclear. V gave up 3 bases and J gave up 4 bases, with 7 bases separating them. This CDR3 has 12 amino acids. Germline-derived CDR1 and CDR2 are GTSNPN and SVGIG (reference sequence). In DNA form, the CDR3 reads TGTGCCTGGAGCAGAGGTTACAATGAGCAGTTCTTC. Translating gives CAWSRGYNEQFF.

The chain has TRBV27 and TRBJ2-3, with D possibly matching TRBD1 (5 bases). The CDR3 has 14 amino acids. Germline CDR1 is MNHEY and CDR2 is SMNVEV (reference sequence). V dropped 4 bases and J dropped 2 bases, with 10 bases sitting between them. This CDR3 reads CASSWGPHTDTQYF. In nucleotides, the CDR3 is TGTGCCAGCAGTTGGGGCCCCCACACAGATACGCAGTATTTT.

V is TRBV19 and J is TRBJ2-7; 8 bases fit TRBD1. The trim removed 2 bases at V and 2 bases at J, leaving 2 bases unmatched. CDR3 length equals 14 residues. Germline V gene lookup returns CDR1 LNHDA and CDR2 SQIVND (reference sequence). CDR3 nucleotides: TGTGCCAGTAGTATATTGGACAGGGCCTACGAGCAGTACTTC. It translates to CASSILDRAYEQYF.

The chain recombines TRBV9 with TRBJ2-1, with D possibly matching TRBD2 (5 bases). Looked up from germline, CDR1 is SGDLS and CDR2 is YYNGEE. The CDR3 has 14 residues. The V end was cut by 1 base, the J end by 2 bases, with 7 bases between. CDR3 region: CASSVRGTYNEQFF. The CDR3 nucleotides read TGTGCCAGCAGCGTACGGGGTACCTACAATGAGCAGTTCTTC.

There are a few counts of this clone. V and J are TRBV5-4 and TRBJ2-7; D may be TRBD2 (6 bases). The CDR3 loop spans 15 amino acids. Trimming shortened V by 4 bases and J by 0 bases, and 14 bases separated the two germline ends. CDR1 is SGHNT and CDR2 is YYREEE in the germline V gene (reference sequence). The DNA for the CDR3 is TGTGCCAGCAGCCTGCCGGGACTGGGCTCCTACGAGCAGTACTTC. This codes for CASSLPGLGSYEQYF.

This clone appeared a few times. The rearrangement joins TRBV10-1 to TRBJ1-2; tentatively, D is TRBD1 (6 bases). The CDR3 loop spans 13 amino acids. Germline assignment: CDR1 WNHNN and CDR2 SYGVQD (reference sequence). V lost 3 bases, J lost 8 bases, and 13 bases lay in between. CDR3 DNA sequence: TGCGCCAGCAGTGACAGGGGAAATAGAGGCTACACCTTC. Its translation: CASSDRGNRGYTF.

This clone was seen a handful of times. This chain joins TRBV7-2 and TRBJ2-3; D is unclear. The germline V and J ends were trimmed by 1 base and 5 bases, with 7 bases remaining between them. The CDR3 runs 13 residues. Per germline, CDR1 SGHTA and CDR2 FQGNSA. CDR3: CASSLGNGDTQYF. CDR3 bases: TGTGCCAGCAGCTTAGGTAACGGAGATACGCAGTATTTT.

This rearrangement joins TRBV11-3 to TRBJ2-1; no clear D. CDR3 size: 13 residues. CDR1 is SGHNT and CDR2 is YENEEA in the germline V gene. Trimming stripped 0 bases from V and 4 bases from J, with 4 bases between. CDR3: CASSLDPYNEQFF. In nucleotides, the CDR3 is TGTGCCAGCAGCTTAGACCCGTACAATGAGCAGTTCTTC.

The chain employs TRBV4-1 and TRBJ2-3, with a tentative D call TRBD1 (6 bases). Germline V gene sequence: CDR1 MGHRA, CDR2 YSYEKL. The CDR3 has 16 residues. The ends were cut back, 0 bases at V and 0 bases at J, with 10 bases in the middle. For the CDR3, the DNA is TGCGCCAGCAGCCAAGATCCCAGGGGAAGCACAGATACGCAGTATTTT. As protein: CASSQDPRGSTDTQYF.

The rearrangement uses TRBV16 and TRBJ1-2, with D tentatively TRBD1 (5 bases). CDR3 size: 12 residues. Germline values: CDR1 KGHSY, CDR2 FQNENV. Trimming took off 0 bases at V and 8 bases at J, with 7 bases between the two ends. The CDR3 nucleotides read TGTGCCAGCAGCCAATCGGGGCTCGGCTACACCTTC. Its protein is CASSQSGLGYTF.

The sample holds a few counts of this clone. The chain uses TRBV19 and TRBJ1-1; D not certain. The germline V gene has CDR1 LNHDA and CDR2 SQIVND (reference sequence). V lost 2 bases and J lost 1, with 5 bases in between. This CDR3 has 13 residues. This CDR3 reads CASSITPNTEAFF. In DNA, the CDR3 is TGTGCCAGTAGTATAACGCCGAACACTGAAGCTTTCTTT. The full variable domain, its missing parts supplied by reference TRBV19 and TRBJ1-1, is DGGITQSPKYLFRKEGQNVTLSCEQNLNHDAMYWYRQDPGQGLRLIYYSQIVNDFQKGDIAEGYSVSREKKESFPLTVTSAQKNPTAFYLCASSITPNTEAFFGQGTRLTVV.

V is TRBV6-5 and J is TRBJ1-4; D perhaps matches TRBD1 (6 bases). From germline, CDR1 is MNHEY and CDR2 SVGAGI. Trimming took off 4 bases at V and 8 bases at J, with 14 bases between the two ends. The CDR3 extends over 14 amino acids. The CDR3 DNA reads as TGTGCCAGCAGTTTCCAGGGGAGAGGCGAAAAACTGTTTTTT. Its protein product is CASSFQGRGEKLFF.

This clone was detected only a few times. This chain uses TRBV6-1 with TRBJ2-5; unclear D gene. Looked up from germline, CDR1 is MNHNS and CDR2 is SASEGT. The CDR3 is 13 residues long. V was cut by 2 bases and J by 5 bases, with 9 bases left in between. The CDR3 loop reads CASSESYVETQYF. The CDR3, as DNA: TGTGCCAGCAGTGAAAGTTACGTGGAGACCCAGTACTTC.

V and J are TRBV15 and TRBJ1-2; weak D call: TRBD1 (5 bases). This CDR3 is 15 amino acids long. Trimming took off 0 bases at V and 6 bases at J, with 14 bases between the two ends. Germline CDR1 LNHNV, CDR2 YYDKDF (reference sequence). CDR3 nucleotides: TGTGCCACCAGCAGAGATTACGGACAAGAACATGGCTACACCTTC. This gives the protein CATSRDYGQEHGYTF.

The genes are TRBV6-5 and TRBJ2-3; D ambiguous. The CDR3 totals 15 residues. The V gene's germline CDR1 is MNHEY and CDR2 SVGAGI. V was trimmed by 4 bases and J by 0 bases, leaving 11 bases between them. CDR3 coding DNA: TGTGCCAGCAGTTTTTCGGCGTTTAGCACAGATACGCAGTATTTT. It codes for CASSFSAFSTDTQYF.

This clone was detected once. V gene TRBV6-5 combines with J gene TRBJ2-3, with 7 bases lining up with TRBD1. J was trimmed by 3 bases and V by 9 bases; bases with no gene match: 12. The CDR3 covers 15 residues. Germline V lookup: CDR1 MNHEY, CDR2 SVGAGI. The CDR3 coding sequence is TGTGCCAGGTTACAGGGGATAGACGAGACAGATACGCAGTATTTT. This translates into CARLQGIDETDTQYF.

J is TRBJ2-7 and V is TRBV18; D gene ambiguous. This CDR3 is built from 17 residues. The ends were cut back, 0 bases at V and 0 bases at J, with 15 bases in the middle. The germline gives CDR1 KGHSH, CDR2 LQKENI. As DNA, the CDR3 is TGTGCCAGCTCACCACCAAACGCCCGCATGAGCTCCTACGAGCAGTACTTC. Translating it yields CASSPPNARMSSYEQYF.

This chain uses TRBV5-1 with TRBJ2-1; D is undetermined. There are 16 residues in the CDR3. Trimming removed 0 bases at V and 0 bases at J, with 10 bases between. Germline V CDR1 and CDR2: SGHRS, YFSETQ. CDR3 amino acids: CASSLAELSSYNEQFF. CDR3 DNA: TGCGCCAGCAGCTTGGCGGAGCTGAGCTCCTACAATGAGCAGTTCTTC.